This TCR beta chain was found in a study of shared clonotypes between healthy human individuals. CDR1 and CDR2 (germline): SGHTA, FQGNSA. The CDR3 totals 14 residues. The V and J ends lost 5 bases and 4 bases, in that order; junction bases with no gene match: 2. Turning to this clone: In the same sample, other DNA sequences code for this CDR3.

Using immunoSEQ multiplex PCR, the repertoire was profiled, and TCRdb retains in-frame clones only, with some absent. This sample carries roughly 2.4 million clones, approximately 94% of them seen once, and the ten largest clones take roughly 0.13%. Every donor was a Caucasian adult from Nashville, Tennessee. The gene calls are TRBV7-2 and TRBJ2-5; 12 nucleotides align to TRBD2. The receptor comes from a man aged 18 to 35 in good health. The sample was naive CD4+ T cells sorted from blood. Specified subset: CD45RA+ positively selected. CDR3 sequence reads: CASSPGLAGETQYF. CDR3 coding DNA: TGTGCCAGCAGCCCGGGACTAGCGGGAGAGACCCAGTACTTC.